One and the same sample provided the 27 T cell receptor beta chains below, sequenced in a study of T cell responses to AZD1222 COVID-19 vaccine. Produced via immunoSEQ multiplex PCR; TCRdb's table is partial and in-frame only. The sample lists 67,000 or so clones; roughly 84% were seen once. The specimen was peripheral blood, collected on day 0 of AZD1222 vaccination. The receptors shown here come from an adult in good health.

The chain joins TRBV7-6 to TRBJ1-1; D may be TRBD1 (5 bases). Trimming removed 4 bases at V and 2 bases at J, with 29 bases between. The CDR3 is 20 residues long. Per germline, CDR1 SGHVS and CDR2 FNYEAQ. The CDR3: CASSSVVADNFYPQNTEAFF. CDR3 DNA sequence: TGTGCCAGCAGCTCTGTAGTTGCGGACAACTTTTACCCTCAAAACACTGAAGCTTTCTTT.

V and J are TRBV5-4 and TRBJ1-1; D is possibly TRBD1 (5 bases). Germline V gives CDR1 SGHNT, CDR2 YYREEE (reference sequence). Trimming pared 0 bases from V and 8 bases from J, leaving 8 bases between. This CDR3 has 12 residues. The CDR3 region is CASSLAGGEAFF. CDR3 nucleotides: TGTGCCAGCAGCTTGGCGGGGGGGGAAGCTTTCTTT.

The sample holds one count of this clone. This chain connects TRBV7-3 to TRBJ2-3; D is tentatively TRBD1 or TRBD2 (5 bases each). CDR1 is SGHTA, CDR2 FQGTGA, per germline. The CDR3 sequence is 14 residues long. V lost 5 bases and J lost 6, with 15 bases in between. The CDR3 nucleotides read TGTGCCAGCAGCCCGGGACCTTCCTCGGATACGCAGTATTTT. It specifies CASSPGPSSDTQYF. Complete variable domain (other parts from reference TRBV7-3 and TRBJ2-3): GAGVSQTPSNKVTEKGKYVELRCDPISGHTALYWYRQSLGQGPEFLIYFQGTGAADDSGLPNDRFFAVRPEGSVSTLKIQRTERGDSAVYLCASSPGPSSDTQYFGPGTRLTVL.

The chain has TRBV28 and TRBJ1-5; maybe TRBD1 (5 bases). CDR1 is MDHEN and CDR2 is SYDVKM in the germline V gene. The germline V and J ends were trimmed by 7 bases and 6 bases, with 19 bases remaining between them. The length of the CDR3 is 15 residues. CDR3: CASNSIPRAVQPQHF. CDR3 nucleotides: TGTGCCAGCAACTCAATTCCCAGGGCGGTTCAGCCCCAGCATTTT.

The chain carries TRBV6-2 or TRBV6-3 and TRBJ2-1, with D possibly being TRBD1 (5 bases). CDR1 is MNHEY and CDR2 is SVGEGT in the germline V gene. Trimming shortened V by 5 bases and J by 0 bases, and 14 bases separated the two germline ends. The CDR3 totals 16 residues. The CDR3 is CASSQGLLSSYNEQFF. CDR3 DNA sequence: TGTGCCAGCAGTCAGGGATTACTAAGCTCCTACAATGAGCAGTTCTTC.

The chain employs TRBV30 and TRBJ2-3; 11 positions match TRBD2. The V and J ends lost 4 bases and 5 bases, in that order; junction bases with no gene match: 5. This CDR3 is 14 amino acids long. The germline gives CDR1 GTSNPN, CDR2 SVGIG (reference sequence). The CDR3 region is CAWTTSGAQDTQYF. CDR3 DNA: TGTGCCTGGACGACTAGCGGGGCCCAAGATACGCAGTATTTT.

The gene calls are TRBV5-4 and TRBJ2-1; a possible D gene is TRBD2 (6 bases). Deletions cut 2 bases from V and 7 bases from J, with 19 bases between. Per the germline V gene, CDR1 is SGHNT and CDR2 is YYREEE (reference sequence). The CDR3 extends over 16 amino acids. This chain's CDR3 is CASSFFGPGLTNEQFF. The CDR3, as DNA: TGTGCCAGCAGCTTTTTCGGTCCGGGACTGACGAATGAGCAGTTCTTC.

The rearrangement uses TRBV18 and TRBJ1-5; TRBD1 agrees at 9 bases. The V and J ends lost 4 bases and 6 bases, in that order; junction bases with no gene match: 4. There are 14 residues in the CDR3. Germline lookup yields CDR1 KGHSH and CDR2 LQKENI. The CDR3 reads CASSQGQGIQPQHF. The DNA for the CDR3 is TGTGCCAGCTCACAGGGACAGGGAATTCAGCCCCAGCATTTT.

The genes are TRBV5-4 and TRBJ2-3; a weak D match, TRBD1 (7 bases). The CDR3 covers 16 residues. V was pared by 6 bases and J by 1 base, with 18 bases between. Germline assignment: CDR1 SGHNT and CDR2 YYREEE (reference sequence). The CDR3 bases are TGTGCCAGCAAGCACGGAGGGGGCGGGGGCACAGATACGCAGTATTTT. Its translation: CASKHGGGGGTDTQYF.

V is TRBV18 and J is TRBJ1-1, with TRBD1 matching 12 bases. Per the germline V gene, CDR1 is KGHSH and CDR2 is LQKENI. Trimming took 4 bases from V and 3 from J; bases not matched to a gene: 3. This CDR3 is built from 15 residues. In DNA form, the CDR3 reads TGTGCCAGCTCACTTGGGACAGGGGGCCACACTGAAGCTTTCTTT. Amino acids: CASSLGTGGHTEAFF.

CDR3 region: CASSPPFRDEQYF. CDR3 sequence (DNA): TGTGCCAGCAGCCCTCCTTTCCGGGACGAGCAGTACTTC. V gene TRBV3-1 (or the pseudogene TRBV3-2) combines with J gene TRBJ2-7, with unresolved D. Germline-derived CDR1 and CDR2 are LGHDT and YNNKEL (reference sequence). Trimming cost V 4 bases and J 5 bases, with 12 bases left between them. This CDR3 is built from 13 residues.

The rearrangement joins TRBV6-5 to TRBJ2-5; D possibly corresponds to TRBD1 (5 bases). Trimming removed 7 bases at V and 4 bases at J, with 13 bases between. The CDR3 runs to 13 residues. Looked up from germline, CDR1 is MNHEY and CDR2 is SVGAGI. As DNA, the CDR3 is TGTGCCAGCATAAGGAATAGGGGAGAGACCCAGTACTTC. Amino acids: CASIRNRGETQYF.

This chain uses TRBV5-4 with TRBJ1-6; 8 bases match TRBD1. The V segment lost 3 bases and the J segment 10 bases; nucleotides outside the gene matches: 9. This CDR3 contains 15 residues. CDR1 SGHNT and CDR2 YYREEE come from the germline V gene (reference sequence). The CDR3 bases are TGTGCCAGCAGCTACTTTGGACAGGGAAGCTCACCCCTCCACTTT. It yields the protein CASSYFGQGSSPLHF.

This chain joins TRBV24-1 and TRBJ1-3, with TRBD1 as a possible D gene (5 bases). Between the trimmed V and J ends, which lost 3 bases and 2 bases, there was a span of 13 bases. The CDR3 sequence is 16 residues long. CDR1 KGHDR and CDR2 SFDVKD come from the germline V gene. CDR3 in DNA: TGTGCCACCAGTGATGGAGGGGCCCCTGCTGGAAACACCATATATTTT. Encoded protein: CATSDGGAPAGNTIYF.

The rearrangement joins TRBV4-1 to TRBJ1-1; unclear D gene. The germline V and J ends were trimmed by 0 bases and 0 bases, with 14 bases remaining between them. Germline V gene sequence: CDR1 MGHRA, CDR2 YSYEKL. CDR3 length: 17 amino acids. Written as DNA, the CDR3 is TGCGCCAGCAGCCAAGATAGGGCAGGTGCTATGAACACTGAAGCTTTCTTT. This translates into CASSQDRAGAMNTEAFF.

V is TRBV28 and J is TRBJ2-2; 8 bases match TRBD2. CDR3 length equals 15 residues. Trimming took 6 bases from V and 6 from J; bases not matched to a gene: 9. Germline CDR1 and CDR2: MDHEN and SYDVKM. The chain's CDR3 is CASSSAGLAPGELFF. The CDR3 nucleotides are TGTGCCAGCAGCTCAGCCGGACTAGCTCCCGGGGAGCTGTTTTTT.

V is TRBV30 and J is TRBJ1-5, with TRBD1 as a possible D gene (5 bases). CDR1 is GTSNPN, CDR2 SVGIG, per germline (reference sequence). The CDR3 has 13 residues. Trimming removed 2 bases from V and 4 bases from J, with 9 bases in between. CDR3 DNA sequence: TGTGCCTGGAGTTCGGGGGGAAATCAGCCCCAGCATTTT. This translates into CAWSSGGNQPQHF.

CDR3 coding DNA: TGTGCCAGCAGCCCCAAGGGGGCCTCCTACGAGCAGTACTTC. It translates to CASSPKGASYEQYF. The J gene is TRBJ2-7, the V gene TRBV9; 7 bases line up with TRBD1. This CDR3 is 14 amino acids long. V shed 4 bases, J shed 0 bases, and the junction held 4 bases outside the gene matches. Germline V gene lookup returns CDR1 SGDLS and CDR2 YYNGEE.

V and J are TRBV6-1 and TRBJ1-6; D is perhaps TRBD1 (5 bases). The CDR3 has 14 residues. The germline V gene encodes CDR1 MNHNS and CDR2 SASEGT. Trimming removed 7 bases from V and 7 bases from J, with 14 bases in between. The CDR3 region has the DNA TGTGCCAGCAAAGGGGAGGGGTTAAATTCACCCCTCCACTTT. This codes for CASKGEGLNSPLHF.

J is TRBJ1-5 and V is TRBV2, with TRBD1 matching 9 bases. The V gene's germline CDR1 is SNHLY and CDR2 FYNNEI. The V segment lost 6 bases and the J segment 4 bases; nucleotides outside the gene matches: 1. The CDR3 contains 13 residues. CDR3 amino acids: CASRGTGNQPQHF. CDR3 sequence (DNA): TGTGCCAGCAGGGGGACAGGGAATCAGCCCCAGCATTTT. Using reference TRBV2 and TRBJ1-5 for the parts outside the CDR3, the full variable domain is EPEVTQTPSHQVTQMGQEVILRCVPISNHLYFYWYRQILGQKVEFLVSFYNNEISEKSEIFDDQFSVERPDGSNFTLKIRSTKLEDSAMYFCASRGTGNQPQHFGDGTRLSIL.

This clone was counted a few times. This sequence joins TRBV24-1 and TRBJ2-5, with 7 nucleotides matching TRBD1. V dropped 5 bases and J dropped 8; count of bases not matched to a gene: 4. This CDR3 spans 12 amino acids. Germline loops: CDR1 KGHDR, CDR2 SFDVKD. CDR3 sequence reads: CATSAQGVTQYF. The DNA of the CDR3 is TGTGCCACCAGTGCCCAGGGGGTAACCCAGTACTTC.

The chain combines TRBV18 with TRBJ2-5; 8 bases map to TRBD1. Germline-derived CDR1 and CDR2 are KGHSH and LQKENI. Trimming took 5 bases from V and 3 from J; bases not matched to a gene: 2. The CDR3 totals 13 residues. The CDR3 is CASSRDRKETQYF. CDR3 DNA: TGTGCCAGCTCAAGGGACAGGAAAGAGACCCAGTACTTC.

The CDR3 bases are TGTGCCAGCAGTGAAGCGTGGGGGACGACCTACAATGAGCAGTTCTTC. Translated: CASSEAWGTTYNEQFF. The chain links TRBV2 to TRBJ2-1; TRBD1 or TRBD2 may be the D gene (5 bases each). Germline loops: CDR1 SNHLY, CDR2 FYNNEI. V lost 0 bases and J 2 bases, leaving 11 bases between the germline ends. This CDR3 has 16 residues. The whole variable domain, remainder taken from reference TRBV2 and TRBJ2-1, is EPEVTQTPSHQVTQMGQEVILRCVPISNHLYFYWYRQILGQKVEFLVSFYNNEISEKSEIFDDQFSVERPDGSNFTLKIRSTKLEDSAMYFCASSEAWGTTYNEQFFGPGTRLTVL.

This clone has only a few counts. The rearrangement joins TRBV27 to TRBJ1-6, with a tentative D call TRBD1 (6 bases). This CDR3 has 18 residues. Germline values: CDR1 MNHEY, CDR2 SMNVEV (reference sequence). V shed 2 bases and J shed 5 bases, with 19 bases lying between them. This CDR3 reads CASSLVGGRVANNSPLHF. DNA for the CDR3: TGTGCCAGCAGTTTAGTGGGGGGGCGGGTCGCTAATAATTCACCCCTCCACTTT.

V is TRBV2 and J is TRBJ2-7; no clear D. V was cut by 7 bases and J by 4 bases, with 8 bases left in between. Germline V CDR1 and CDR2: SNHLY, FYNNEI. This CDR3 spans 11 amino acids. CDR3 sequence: CASNYGYEQYF. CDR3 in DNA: TGTGCCAGCAACTACGGTTACGAGCAGTACTTC.

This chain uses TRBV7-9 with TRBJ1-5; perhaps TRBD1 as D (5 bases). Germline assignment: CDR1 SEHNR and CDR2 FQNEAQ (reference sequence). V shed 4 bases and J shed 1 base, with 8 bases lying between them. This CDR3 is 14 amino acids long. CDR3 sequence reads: CASSYEGSNQPQHF. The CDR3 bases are TGTGCCAGCAGCTACGAGGGGAGCAATCAGCCCCAGCATTTT.

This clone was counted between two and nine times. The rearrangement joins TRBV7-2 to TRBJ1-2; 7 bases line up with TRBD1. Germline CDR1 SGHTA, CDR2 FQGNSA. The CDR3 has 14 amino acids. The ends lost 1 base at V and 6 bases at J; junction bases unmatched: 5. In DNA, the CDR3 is TGTGCCAGCAGCTTAGTGAGGGGGCCCAATGGCTACACCTTC. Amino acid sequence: CASSLVRGPNGYTF. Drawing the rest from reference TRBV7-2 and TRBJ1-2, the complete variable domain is GAGVSQSPSNKVTEKGKDVELRCDPISGHTALYWYRQSLGQGLEFLIYFQGNSAPDKSGLPSDRFSAERTGGSVSTLTIQRTQQEDSAVYLCASSLVRGPNGYTFGSGTRLTVV.